Listed here is a single T cell receptor (beta chain). These data belong to a study of CD8 T cells in Susac syndrome. CDR1 is SGHTA and CDR2 is FQGNSA in the germline V gene. This CDR3 is 15 amino acids long. Trimming removed 1 base from V and 5 bases from J; junction bases left unmatched: 5. Random hexamers primed reverse transcription of about 0.45 to 1 ug RNA. TCRdb recomputed calls from the immunoSEQ multiplex PCR reads with MiXCR, one row per CDR3 protein. The table records roughly 180,000 distinct CDR3 sequences, approximately 95% of them present only once. This rearrangement joins TRBV7-2 to TRBJ2-1; the match to TRBD2 covers 7 bases. The sequence derives from a human donor in good health. The specimen sequenced was CD4+ T cells from PBMCs. The CDR3 region is CASSLDRAGHNEQFF. In DNA, the CDR3 is TGTGCCAGCAGCTTAGACAGAGCGGGGCACAATGAGCAGTTCTTC.